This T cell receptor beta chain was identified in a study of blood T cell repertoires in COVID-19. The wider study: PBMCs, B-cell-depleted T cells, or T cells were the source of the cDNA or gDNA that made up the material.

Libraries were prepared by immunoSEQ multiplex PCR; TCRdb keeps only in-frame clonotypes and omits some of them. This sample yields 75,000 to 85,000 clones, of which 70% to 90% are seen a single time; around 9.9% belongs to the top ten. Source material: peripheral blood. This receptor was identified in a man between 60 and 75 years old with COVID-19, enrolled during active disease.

CDR3 DNA: TGTGCCAGCTCACCAGGGGCAGAGCACTATGGCTACACCTTC. It is translated as CASSPGAEHYGYTF. The chain links TRBV18 to TRBJ1-2; TRBD1 might be the D (5 bases). V lost 2 bases and J lost 3, with 10 bases in between. The CDR3 has 14 amino acids. The germline CDR1 and CDR2 sequences are KGHSH and LQKENI.